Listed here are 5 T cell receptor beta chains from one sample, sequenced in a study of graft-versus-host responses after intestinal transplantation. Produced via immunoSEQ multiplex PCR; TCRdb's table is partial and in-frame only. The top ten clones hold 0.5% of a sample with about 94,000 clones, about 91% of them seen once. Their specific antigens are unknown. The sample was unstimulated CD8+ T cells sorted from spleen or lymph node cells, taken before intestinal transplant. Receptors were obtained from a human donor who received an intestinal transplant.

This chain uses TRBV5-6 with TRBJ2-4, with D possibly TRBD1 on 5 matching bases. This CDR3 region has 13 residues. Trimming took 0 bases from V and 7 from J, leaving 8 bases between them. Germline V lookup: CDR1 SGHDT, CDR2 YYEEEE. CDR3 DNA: TGTGCCAGCAGCTTGGAAGGGGCCAACATTCAGTACTTC. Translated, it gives CASSLEGANIQYF.

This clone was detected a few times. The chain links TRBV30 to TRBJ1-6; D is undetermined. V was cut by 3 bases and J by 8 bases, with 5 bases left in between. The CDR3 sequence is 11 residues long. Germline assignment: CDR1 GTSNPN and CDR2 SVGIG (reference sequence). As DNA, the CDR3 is TGTGCCTGGAGCCTTGATTCACCCCTCCACTTT. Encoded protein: CAWSLDSPLHF.

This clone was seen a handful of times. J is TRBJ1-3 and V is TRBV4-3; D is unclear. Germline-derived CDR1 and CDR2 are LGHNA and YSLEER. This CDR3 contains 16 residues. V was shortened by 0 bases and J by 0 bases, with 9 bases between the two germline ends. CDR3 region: CASSQDLAVSGNTIYF. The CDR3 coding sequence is TGCGCCAGCAGCCAAGATTTGGCGGTCTCTGGAAACACCATATATTTT.

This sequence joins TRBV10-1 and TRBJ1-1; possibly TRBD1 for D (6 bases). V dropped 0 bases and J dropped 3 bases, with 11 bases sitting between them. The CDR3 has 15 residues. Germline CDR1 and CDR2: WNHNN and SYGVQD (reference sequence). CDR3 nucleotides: TGCGCCAGCAGTGAGTCCAGGGGCTTTCACACTGAAGCTTTCTTT. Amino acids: CASSESRGFHTEAFF.

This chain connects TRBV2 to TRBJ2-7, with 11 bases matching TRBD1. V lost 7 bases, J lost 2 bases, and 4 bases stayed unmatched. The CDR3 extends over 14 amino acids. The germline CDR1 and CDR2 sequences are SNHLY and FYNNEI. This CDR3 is CASTPGQGAYEQYF. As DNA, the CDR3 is TGTGCCAGCACCCCGGGACAGGGGGCCTACGAGCAGTACTTC.